This T cell receptor beta chain was recorded in a study of T and B cells in COVID-19 patients. TRB was amplified from about 250-500 ng of blood genomic DNA. Multiplex PCR with BIOMED2 TRB-A/B primer pools amplified TRB rearrangements. TCRdb recomputed calls from the multiplex PCR reads with MiXCR, one row per CDR3 protein. The sample records fewer than 8,000 distinct CDR3 sequences, under 30% being singletons. Per germline, CDR1 MNHEY and CDR2 SVGAGI. The junction had 13 bases not matched to a gene; V was cut back by 9 bases and J by 7 bases. The CDR3 length is 15 residues. This receptor was identified in a human donor with active COVID-19. The chain employs TRBV6-5 and TRBJ2-1, with 9 positions matching TRBD2. Sequencing was performed on blood. The CDR3 loop reads CASSLGGRAGNEQFF. CDR3 nucleotides: TGTGCCAGTAGTCTTGGCGGGAGGGCCGGGAATGAGCAGTTCTTC.